This T cell receptor beta chain is drawn from a study of CD8+CD57+ T cells in acquired aplastic anemia. Overall study: An average of roughly 2.9 ug of DNA was obtained from sorted CD4+ and CD8+ cells. Healthy donors averaged roughly 11 million reads for CD4+ cells.

Trimming removed 6 bases at V and 6 bases at J, with 9 bases between. The CDR3 covers 12 residues. CDR1 is ENHRY and CDR2 is SYGVKD in the germline V gene. In this sample, this clonotype turned up many times. The target antigen is unknown. Both TCR beta VDJ combination and CDR3 sequence profiling were carried out. Genomic DNA was the template for this profiling. TCRdb used MiXCR to reprocess the reads, holding one entry per CDR3 protein. This sample has 50,000 to 70,000 distinct CDR3 sequences, with 55% found just once. Study-wide results and caveats: Patients and controls had in common approximately 28 CD8+ CDR3 sequences.

The TCR was taken from a human donor in good health, serving as a control. The chain combines TRBV10-3 with TRBJ2-1; the D gene is possibly TRBD2 (6 bases). The source material was sorted CD4+, CD8+, or CD8+CD57+ T cells (not recorded which) from PBMCs. CDR3 nucleotide sequence: TGTGCCATCAGGGGACTCCCCAATGAGCAGTTCTTC. Its translation: CAIRGLPNEQFF.